These 10 T cell receptor beta chains share one sample of origin, sequenced in a study of T cell responses to AZD1222 COVID-19 vaccine (dated by TCRdb to 2020 to 2023). The library relied on the immunoSEQ multiplex PCR assay. TCRdb re-hosts the immuneACCESS table, in-frame sequences only. Its copies lack some clones; in the studies checked, an unresolved V gene accounts for under half of them, and the cause for the rest is not known. The sample contains 60,000 to 75,000 clones, about four fifths of them found a single time. The biggest ten clones account for roughly 6% of the sample. Sample time point, as interpreted from the label and publication: about 28 days (+/-7) after the second vaccine dose. Source: peripheral blood, taken 28 days after the second AZD1222 dose. These TCRs come from an adult who received the AZD1222 COVID-19 vaccine.

This chain joins TRBV5-1 and TRBJ2-7; the match to TRBD1 covers 8 bases. The V segment lost 0 bases and the J segment 5 bases; nucleotides outside the gene matches: 4. This CDR3 is built from 14 residues. The germline V gene has CDR1 SGHRS and CDR2 YFSETQ. The CDR3 loop is CASSLGQGLNEQYF. The CDR3 DNA reads as TGCGCCAGCAGCTTGGGACAGGGGTTGAACGAGCAGTACTTC.

Details on this clone: The junction and the germline gene differ at one end; a read error may be behind it. This rearrangement joins TRBV6-6 to TRBJ2-7; D possibly corresponds to TRBD1 (5 bases). Germline lookup yields CDR1 MNHNY and CDR2 SVGAGI (reference sequence). The CDR3 extends over 16 amino acids. This CDR3 reads CASSYPDRISSYGQYF. The CDR3 nucleotides are TGTGCCAGCAGTTACCCCGACAGAATAAGCTCCTACGGGCAGTACTTC.

The V gene is TRBV20-1, the J gene TRBJ2-5; TRBD1 matches 7 bases. This CDR3 comprises 13 residues. The V gene end was trimmed by 3 bases and the J gene end by 5 bases; junction bases not matched to a gene: 6. From germline, CDR1 is DFQATT and CDR2 SNEGSKA (reference sequence). The CDR3 DNA is TGCAGTGCTAGTCCGGGACAGCCCGAGACCCAGTACTTC. Residues: CSASPGQPETQYF.

This chain links TRBV9 with TRBJ1-3; D is possibly TRBD1 (6 bases). V dropped 4 bases and J dropped 8 bases, with 13 bases sitting between them. The CDR3 runs 13 residues. CDR1 SGDLS and CDR2 YYNGEE come from the germline V gene. The CDR3 coding sequence is TGTGCCAGCAGCCGAACAGGGCCGCACACCATATATTTT. This encodes CASSRTGPHTIYF.

The gene calls are TRBV7-2 and TRBJ1-3; 8 bases fit TRBD1. The trim removed 5 bases at V and 4 bases at J, leaving 7 bases unmatched. Germline CDR1 reads SGHTA; CDR2 reads FQGNSA. The CDR3 contains 15 residues. CDR3 sequence reads: CASSLRTGNGNTIYF. CDR3 in DNA: TGTGCCAGCAGCCTACGGACAGGGAACGGAAACACCATATATTTT.

The V and J genes are TRBV4-1 and TRBJ2-5, with 11 bases fitting TRBD2. The CDR3 totals 15 residues. CDR1 is MGHRA, CDR2 YSYEKL, per germline. Trimming at V came to 3 bases and at J to 1 base, leaving 1 base not matched to a gene. Here the CDR3 DNA reads TGCGCCAGCAGCCATGGACTAGCGGGCCAAGAGACCCAGTACTTC. It encodes CASSHGLAGQETQYF.

V is TRBV11-3 and J is TRBJ2-2, with TRBD1 matching 9 bases. This CDR3 is built from 16 residues. Germline CDR1 and CDR2: SGHNT and YENEEA. V dropped 3 bases and J dropped 2; count of bases not matched to a gene: 4. CDR3 amino acids: CASSFRTGVNTGELFF. In nucleotides, the CDR3 is TGTGCCAGCAGCTTCCGGACAGGGGTAAACACCGGGGAGCTGTTTTTT.

This chain links TRBV3-1 (or the pseudogene TRBV3-2) with TRBJ2-1, with D perhaps TRBD1 or TRBD2 (5 bases each). CDR1 LGHDT and CDR2 YNNKEL come from the germline V gene (reference sequence). There are 14 residues in the CDR3. The V and J ends lost 0 bases and 13 bases respectively, with 16 bases between them. The CDR3 region has the DNA TGTGCCAGCAGCCAAGATGAAGGGACCCTAGGCCAGTTCTTC. It yields the protein CASSQDEGTLGQFF.

The genes are TRBV19 and TRBJ2-1, with D perhaps matching TRBD1 (5 bases). Between the trimmed V and J ends, which lost 7 bases and 9 bases, there was a span of 25 bases. CDR1 is LNHDA and CDR2 is SQIVND in the germline V gene (reference sequence). The CDR3 runs 16 residues. DNA of the CDR3: TGTGCCAGTATCCCTCCCCAGGGAACTCTAGAAGGTGAGCAGTTCTTC. Translation gives CASIPPQGTLEGEQFF.

The V call is TRBV11-2, the J call TRBJ2-1, with 10 bases aligning to TRBD1. The CDR3 extends over 15 amino acids. Trimming removed 0 bases from V and 15 bases from J; junction bases left unmatched: 11. Germline values: CDR1 SGHAT, CDR2 FQNNGV. The CDR3 protein is CASSLERTGGRHRFF. As DNA, the CDR3 is TGTGCCAGCAGCTTAGAGAGGACAGGGGGGCGCCACCGGTTCTTC.